One and the same sample provided the 16 T cell receptor beta chains below, sequenced in a study of blood T cell repertoires in COVID-19. The protocol was immunoSEQ multiplex PCR, while the TCRdb copy is restricted to in-frame clones and leaves out a portion. The table has tens of thousands of clones, approximately 92% seen once. Material: peripheral blood. These receptors originate from a human donor in a cohort sampled during active COVID-19.

This chain links TRBV24-1 with TRBJ2-7, with D hard to call. The CDR3 runs 14 residues. With 4 bases removed from V and 6 bases from J, the gap between germline ends came to 15 bases. Germline-derived CDR1 and CDR2 are KGHDR and SFDVKD. CDR3 protein: CATSEATPRGEQYF. The CDR3 DNA reads TGTGCCACCAGTGAAGCGACTCCGAGAGGCGAGCAGTACTTC.

The chain links TRBV5-5 to TRBJ2-5, with D unclear. The V gene lost 4 bases and the J gene lost 5 bases, with 18 bases spanning the gap. The CDR3 loop spans 15 amino acids. The germline V gene has CDR1 SGHKS and CDR2 YYEKEE (reference sequence). DNA of the CDR3: TGTGCCAGCAGCAACGGCCCCTCTATCGGGGAGACCCAGTACTTC. It translates to CASSNGPSIGETQYF.

The genes are TRBV7-2 and TRBJ1-5, with 7 positions matching TRBD1. The trim removed 0 bases at V and 9 bases at J, leaving 8 bases unmatched. The CDR3 length is 15 residues. CDR1 is SGHTA and CDR2 is FQGNSA in the germline V gene. CDR3 nucleotide sequence: TGTGCCAGCAGCTTAGCGTCAGGGGGGTACGGGCCCCAGCATTTT. Encoded protein: CASSLASGGYGPQHF.

The J gene is TRBJ2-3, the V gene TRBV28, with 7 bases matching TRBD2. V dropped 8 bases and J dropped 1; count of bases not matched to a gene: 12. This CDR3 contains 16 residues. The germline V gene has CDR1 MDHEN and CDR2 SYDVKM. For the CDR3, the DNA is TGTGCCAGCTATACTACCTCGAGCGGGGGCACAGATACGCAGTATTTT. Translated: CASYTTSSGGTDTQYF.

The rearrangement links TRBV11-3 to TRBJ1-1; 8 nucleotides align to TRBD1. The CDR3 is made up of 18 amino acids. Germline values: CDR1 SGHNT, CDR2 YENEEA. J lost 3 bases, V lost 5 bases, and 17 bases had no gene match. CDR3 sequence (DNA): TGTGCCAGCAGCAGCTCGGGCCAGGGGGCGCAAAGGGACACTGAAGCTTTCTTT. This codes for CASSSSGQGAQRDTEAFF.

The chain carries TRBV2 and TRBJ2-1; D might be TRBD2 (5 bases). The CDR3 totals 12 residues. V was trimmed by 4 bases and J by 9 bases, leaving 10 bases between them. Germline-derived CDR1 and CDR2 are SNHLY and FYNNEI. This CDR3 reads CASSGLGGEQFF. DNA for the CDR3: TGTGCCAGCAGTGGACTCGGAGGTGAGCAGTTCTTC.

The chain joins TRBV30 to TRBJ1-1; D perhaps matches TRBD1 (5 bases). Per germline, CDR1 GTSNPN and CDR2 SVGIG (reference sequence). Trimming cost V 0 bases and J 5 bases, with 19 bases left between them. CDR3 length equals 16 residues. This chain's CDR3 is CAWSVATAFGGTEAFF. Here the CDR3 DNA reads TGTGCCTGGAGTGTAGCGACAGCCTTCGGAGGGACTGAAGCTTTCTTT.

This clone has just one count. This chain joins TRBV5-6 and TRBJ1-5; D gene ambiguous. The V end was cut by 4 bases, the J end by 0 bases, with 11 bases between. The CDR3 sequence is 15 residues long. From germline, CDR1 is SGHDT and CDR2 YYEEEE. The CDR3 loop is CASSDWTYSNQPQHF. CDR3 sequence (DNA): TGTGCCAGCAGCGACTGGACTTATAGCAATCAGCCCCAGCATTTT. Variable domain in full (rest from reference TRBV5-6 and TRBJ1-5): DAGVTQSPTHLIKTRGQQVTLRCSPKSGHDTVSWYQQALGQGPQFIFQYYEEEERQRGNFPDRFSGHQFPNYSSELNVNALLLGDSALYLCASSDWTYSNQPQHFGDGTRLSIL.

This sequence joins TRBV18 and TRBJ2-2; D might be TRBD1 (6 bases). V lost 4 bases, J lost 0 bases, and 12 bases lay in between. Per germline, CDR1 KGHSH and CDR2 LQKENI. This CDR3 has 16 amino acids. The CDR3 loop reads CASSRRQEPNTGELFF. CDR3 bases: TGTGCCAGCTCACGTCGACAGGAACCGAACACCGGGGAGCTGTTTTTT. Looking up the rest from reference TRBV18 and TRBJ2-2 gives the full variable domain: NAGVMQNPRHLVRRRGQEARLRCSPMKGHSHVYWYRQLPEEGLKFMVYLQKENIIDESGMPKERFSAEFPKEGPSILRIQQVVRGDSAAYFCASSRRQEPNTGELFFGEGSRLTVL.

This chain uses TRBV5-6 with TRBJ2-2; 8 nucleotides align to TRBD2. The CDR3 loop spans 16 amino acids. V dropped 5 bases and J dropped 1; count of bases not matched to a gene: 7. Germline loops: CDR1 SGHDT, CDR2 YYEEEE. The CDR3 is CASRLRTSLNTGELFF. As DNA, the CDR3 is TGTGCCAGCAGACTAAGGACTAGCCTGAACACCGGGGAGCTGTTTTTT.

This clone was recorded only once. The V gene is TRBV25-1, the J gene TRBJ2-1; perhaps TRBD2 as D (5 bases). Germline assignment: CDR1 MGHDK and CDR2 SYGVNS. The CDR3 contains 18 residues. The V end lost 4 bases, the J end lost 0 bases, and 19 bases lay between the germline ends. The DNA of the CDR3 is TGTGCCAGCAGTGGCACCGTCCCAGAGCGGACCTCCTACAATGAGCAGTTCTTC. It yields the protein CASSGTVPERTSYNEQFF.

The chain combines TRBV7-8 with TRBJ1-4; 7 nucleotides match TRBD1. The length of the CDR3 is 15 residues. Looked up from germline, CDR1 is SGHVS and CDR2 is FQNEAQ. V was clipped by 5 bases and J by 15 bases; unmatched bases: 18. CDR3 bases: TGTGCCAGCAGCCGACTCACAGGGGATCCGCGAGGGGTGTTTTTT. This gives the protein CASSRLTGDPRGVFF.

The chain links TRBV5-5 to TRBJ2-7, with TRBD1 matching 8 bases. V dropped 3 bases and J dropped 7; count of bases not matched to a gene: 9. The CDR3 is made up of 14 amino acids. Germline loops: CDR1 SGHKS, CDR2 YYEKEE (reference sequence). CDR3 nucleotide sequence: TGTGCCAGCAGCTCCGGACAGGGTTCGGGAGAGCAGTACTTC. Translating gives CASSSGQGSGEQYF.

The J gene is TRBJ2-7, the V gene TRBV27; TRBD1 agrees at 7 bases. The CDR3 contains 18 residues. The germline CDR1 and CDR2 sequences are MNHEY and SMNVEV (reference sequence). With V trimmed by 2 bases and J by 2 bases, 15 bases remained unmatched. The CDR3 sequence: CASSLIVSRGRRTYEQYF. CDR3 nucleotides: TGTGCCAGCAGTTTAATAGTCTCTAGGGGGCGCCGGACCTACGAGCAGTACTTC.

This chain connects TRBV7-2 to TRBJ2-7; D perhaps matches TRBD2 (5 bases). The length of the CDR3 is 14 residues. Germline loops: CDR1 SGHTA, CDR2 FQGNSA. The V end lost 5 bases, the J end lost 2 bases, and 13 bases lay between the germline ends. The CDR3 nucleotides are TGTGCCAGCAGCCTAAGCGGAGCACCCTACGAGCAGTACTTC. This codes for CASSLSGAPYEQYF.

The chain employs TRBV7-9 and TRBJ2-1; 14 bases align to TRBD2. The CDR3 is 18 residues long. The junction had 10 bases not matched to a gene; V was cut back by 4 bases and J by 5 bases. Looked up from germline, CDR1 is SEHNR and CDR2 is FQNEAQ (reference sequence). The CDR3 loop reads CASSSIGWGLAGDNEQFF. The CDR3 DNA is TGTGCCAGCAGCTCTATTGGGTGGGGACTAGCGGGAGACAATGAGCAGTTCTTC.